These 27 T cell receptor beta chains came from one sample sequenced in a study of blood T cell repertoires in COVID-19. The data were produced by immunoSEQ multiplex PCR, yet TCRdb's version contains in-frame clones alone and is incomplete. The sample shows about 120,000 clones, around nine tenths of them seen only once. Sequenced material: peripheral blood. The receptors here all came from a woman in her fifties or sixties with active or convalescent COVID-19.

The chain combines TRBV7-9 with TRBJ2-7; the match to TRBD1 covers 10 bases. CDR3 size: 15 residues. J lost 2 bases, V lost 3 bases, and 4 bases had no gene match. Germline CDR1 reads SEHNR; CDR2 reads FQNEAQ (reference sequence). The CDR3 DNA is TGTGCCAGCAGCTTCGCCGGGACAGGGGCCTACGAGCAGTACTTC. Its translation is CASSFAGTGAYEQYF.

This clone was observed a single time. CDR3 in amino acids: CASSQDGRVAFF. The CDR3 DNA reads as TGTGCCAGCAGCCAAGATGGGCGGGTTGCGTTCTTC. The chain is built from TRBV3-1 (or the pseudogene TRBV3-2) and TRBJ2-1, with D possibly TRBD2 on 5 matching bases. The CDR3 loop spans 12 amino acids. In germline, CDR1 is LGHDT, CDR2 YNNKEL (reference sequence). Trimming took 0 bases from V and 15 from J, leaving 12 bases between them.

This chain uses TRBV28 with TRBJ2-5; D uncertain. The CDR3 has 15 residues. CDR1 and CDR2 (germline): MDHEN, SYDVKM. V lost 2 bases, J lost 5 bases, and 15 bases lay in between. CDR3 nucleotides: TGTGCCAGCAGTTTAGACACCTCCCGTTGGGAGACCCAGTACTTC. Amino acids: CASSLDTSRWETQYF.

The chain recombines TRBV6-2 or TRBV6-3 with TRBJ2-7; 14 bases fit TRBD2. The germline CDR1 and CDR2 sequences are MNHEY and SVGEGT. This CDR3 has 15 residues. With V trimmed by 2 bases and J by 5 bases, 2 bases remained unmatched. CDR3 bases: TGTGCCAGCAGTTACCGACTAGCGGGAGGGAACGAGCAGTACTTC. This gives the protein CASSYRLAGGNEQYF.

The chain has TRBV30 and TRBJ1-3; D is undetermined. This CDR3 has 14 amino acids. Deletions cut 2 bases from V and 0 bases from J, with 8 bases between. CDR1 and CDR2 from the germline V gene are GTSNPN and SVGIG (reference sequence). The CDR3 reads CAWSWAGSGNTIYF. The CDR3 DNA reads TGTGCCTGGAGTTGGGCGGGCTCTGGAAACACCATATATTTT.

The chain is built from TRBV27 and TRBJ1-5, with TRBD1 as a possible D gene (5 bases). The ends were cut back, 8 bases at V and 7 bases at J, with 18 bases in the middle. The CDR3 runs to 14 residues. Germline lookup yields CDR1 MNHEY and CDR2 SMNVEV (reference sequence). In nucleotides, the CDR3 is TGTGCCAGCCGACCCGGGGGGGGAGGACAGCCCCAGCATTTT. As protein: CASRPGGGGQPQHF.

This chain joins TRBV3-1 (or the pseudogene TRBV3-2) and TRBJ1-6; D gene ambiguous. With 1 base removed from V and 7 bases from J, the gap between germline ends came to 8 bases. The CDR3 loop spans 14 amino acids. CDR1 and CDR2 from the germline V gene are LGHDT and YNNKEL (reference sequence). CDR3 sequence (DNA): TGTGCCAGCAGCCAAGTCGGGATGAATTCACCCCTCCACTTT. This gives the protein CASSQVGMNSPLHF.

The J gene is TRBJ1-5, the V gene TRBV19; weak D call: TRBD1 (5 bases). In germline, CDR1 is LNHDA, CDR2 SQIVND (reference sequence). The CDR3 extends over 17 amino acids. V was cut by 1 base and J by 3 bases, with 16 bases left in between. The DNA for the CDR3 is TGTGCCAGTAGTATAGCCCCCCCACAGGCGGCCAATCAGCCCCAGCATTTT. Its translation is CASSIAPPQAANQPQHF.

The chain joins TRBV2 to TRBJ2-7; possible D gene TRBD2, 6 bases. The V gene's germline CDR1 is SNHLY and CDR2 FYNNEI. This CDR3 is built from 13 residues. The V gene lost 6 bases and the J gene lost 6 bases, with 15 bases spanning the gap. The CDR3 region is CASRRVGAGEQYF. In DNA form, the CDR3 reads TGTGCCAGCAGGAGGGTGGGAGCGGGCGAGCAGTACTTC.

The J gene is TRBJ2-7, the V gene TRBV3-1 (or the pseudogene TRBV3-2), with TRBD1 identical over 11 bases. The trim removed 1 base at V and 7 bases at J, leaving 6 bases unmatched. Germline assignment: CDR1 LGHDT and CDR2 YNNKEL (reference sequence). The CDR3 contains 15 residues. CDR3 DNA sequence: TGTGCCAGCAGCCAAGTCGGGACAGGGGGAATGGAGCAGTACTTC. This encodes CASSQVGTGGMEQYF.

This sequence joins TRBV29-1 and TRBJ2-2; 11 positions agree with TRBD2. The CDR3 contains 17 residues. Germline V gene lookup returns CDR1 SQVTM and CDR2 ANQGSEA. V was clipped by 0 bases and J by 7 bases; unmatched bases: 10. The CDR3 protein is CSVEERVAGGKSGELFF. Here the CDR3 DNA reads TGCAGCGTTGAAGAGAGGGTAGCGGGAGGGAAAAGCGGGGAGCTGTTTTTT.

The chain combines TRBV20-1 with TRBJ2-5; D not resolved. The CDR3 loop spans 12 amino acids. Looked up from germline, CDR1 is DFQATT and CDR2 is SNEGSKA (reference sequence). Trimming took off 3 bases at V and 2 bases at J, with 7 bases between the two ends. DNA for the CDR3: TGCAGTGCTAGTCCCCAGCAAGAGACCCAGTACTTC. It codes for CSASPQQETQYF.

Written as DNA, the CDR3 is TGTGCCAGTTCGGACATCATGAACACTGAAGCTTTCTTT. Amino acid sequence: CASSDIMNTEAFF. The rearrangement joins TRBV19 to TRBJ1-1; a possible D gene is TRBD1 (5 bases). V was pared by 8 bases and J by 0 bases, with 10 bases between. Germline V gene sequence: CDR1 LNHDA, CDR2 SQIVND (reference sequence). The CDR3 is made up of 13 amino acids.

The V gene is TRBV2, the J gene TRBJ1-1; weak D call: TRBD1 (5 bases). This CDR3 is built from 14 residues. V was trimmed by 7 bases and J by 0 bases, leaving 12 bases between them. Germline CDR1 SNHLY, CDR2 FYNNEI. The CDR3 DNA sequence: TGTGCCAGCATCGTAGACAGAATGAACACTGAAGCTTTCTTT. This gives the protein CASIVDRMNTEAFF.

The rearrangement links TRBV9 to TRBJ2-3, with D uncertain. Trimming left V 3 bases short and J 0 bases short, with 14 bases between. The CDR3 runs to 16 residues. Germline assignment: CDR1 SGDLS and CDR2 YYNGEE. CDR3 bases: TGTGCCAGCAGCGCCGGAGAGGTAGGAAGCACAGATACGCAGTATTTT. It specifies CASSAGEVGSTDTQYF.

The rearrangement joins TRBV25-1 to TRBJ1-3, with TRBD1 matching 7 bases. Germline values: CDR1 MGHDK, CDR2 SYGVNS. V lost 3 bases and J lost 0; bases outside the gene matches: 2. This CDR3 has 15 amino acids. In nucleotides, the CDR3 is TGTGCCAGCAGTGATCACAGGGGCTCTGGAAACACCATATATTTT. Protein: CASSDHRGSGNTIYF.

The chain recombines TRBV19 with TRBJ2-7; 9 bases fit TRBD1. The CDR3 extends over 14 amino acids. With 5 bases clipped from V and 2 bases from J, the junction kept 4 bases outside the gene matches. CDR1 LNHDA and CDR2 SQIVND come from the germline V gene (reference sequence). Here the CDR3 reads CASSYRGRAYEQYF. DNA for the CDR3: TGTGCCAGTAGTTACAGGGGGCGAGCCTACGAGCAGTACTTC. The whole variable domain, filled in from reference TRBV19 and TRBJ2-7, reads DGGITQSPKYLFRKEGQNVTLSCEQNLNHDAMYWYRQDPGQGLRLIYYSQIVNDFQKGDIAEGYSVSREKKESFPLTVTSAQKNPTAFYLCASSYRGRAYEQYFGPGTRLTVT.

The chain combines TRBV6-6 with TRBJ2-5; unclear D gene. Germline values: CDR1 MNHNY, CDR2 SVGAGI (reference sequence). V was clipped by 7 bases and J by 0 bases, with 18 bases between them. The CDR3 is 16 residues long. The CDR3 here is CASTLHEYPNQETQYF. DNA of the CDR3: TGTGCCAGCACTCTTCATGAGTACCCAAACCAAGAGACCCAGTACTTC.

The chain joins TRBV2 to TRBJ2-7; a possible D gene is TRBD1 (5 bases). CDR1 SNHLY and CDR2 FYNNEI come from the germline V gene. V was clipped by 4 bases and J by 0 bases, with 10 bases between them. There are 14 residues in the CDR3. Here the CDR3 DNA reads TGTGCCAGCAGTGGCAGGGCCAGCTCCTACGAGCAGTACTTC. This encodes CASSGRASSYEQYF.

The CDR3 nucleotides are TGCAGCGCTACGACTAGCGGGAGGGCCTACAATGAGCAGTTCTTC. It codes for CSATTSGRAYNEQFF. The chain joins TRBV29-1 to TRBJ2-1; TRBD2 matches 14 bases. Germline V CDR1 and CDR2: SQVTM, ANQGSEA. The CDR3 runs 15 residues. Trimming cost V 7 bases and J 2 bases; bases outside gene matches: 4.

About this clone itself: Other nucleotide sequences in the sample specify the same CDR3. The CDR3 coding sequence is TGTGCCAGCTCCCCCGGGACAGGAGGCGAAAAACTGTTTTTT. This translates into CASSPGTGGEKLFF. The V call is TRBV18, the J call TRBJ1-4; 8 bases agree with TRBD1. The CDR3 extends over 14 amino acids. Trimming at V came to 6 bases and at J to 8 bases, leaving 8 bases not matched to a gene. The germline CDR1 and CDR2 sequences are KGHSH and LQKENI.

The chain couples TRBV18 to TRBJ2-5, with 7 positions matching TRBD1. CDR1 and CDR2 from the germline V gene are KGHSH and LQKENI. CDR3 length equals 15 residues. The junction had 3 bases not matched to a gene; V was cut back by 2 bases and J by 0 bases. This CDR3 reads CASSPSGTDQETQYF. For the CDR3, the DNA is TGTGCCAGCTCACCAAGTGGGACAGACCAAGAGACCCAGTACTTC.

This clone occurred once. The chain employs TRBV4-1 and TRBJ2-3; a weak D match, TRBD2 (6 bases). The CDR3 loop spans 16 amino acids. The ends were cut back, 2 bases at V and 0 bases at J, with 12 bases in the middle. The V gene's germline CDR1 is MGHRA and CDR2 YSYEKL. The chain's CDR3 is CASSQLAATSTDTQYF. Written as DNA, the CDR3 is TGCGCCAGCAGCCAATTAGCGGCCACTAGCACAGATACGCAGTATTTT.

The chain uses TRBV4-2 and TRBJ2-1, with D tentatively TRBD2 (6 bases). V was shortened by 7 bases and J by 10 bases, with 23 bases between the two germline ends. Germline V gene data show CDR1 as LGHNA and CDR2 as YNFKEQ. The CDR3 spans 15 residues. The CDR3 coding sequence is TGTGCCAGCAACCACTTGAGGATCGGGGGTCCCGAGCAGTTCTTC. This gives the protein CASNHLRIGGPEQFF.

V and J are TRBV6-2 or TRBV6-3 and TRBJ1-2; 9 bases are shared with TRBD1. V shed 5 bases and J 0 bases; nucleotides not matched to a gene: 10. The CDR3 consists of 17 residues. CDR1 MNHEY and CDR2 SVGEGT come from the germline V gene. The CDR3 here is CASSTGTGPVANYGYTF. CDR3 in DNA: TGTGCCAGCAGTACCGGGACAGGGCCCGTCGCTAACTATGGCTACACCTTC.

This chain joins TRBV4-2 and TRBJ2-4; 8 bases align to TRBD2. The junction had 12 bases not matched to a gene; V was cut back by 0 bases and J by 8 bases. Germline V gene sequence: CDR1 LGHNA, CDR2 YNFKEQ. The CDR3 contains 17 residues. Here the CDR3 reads CASSQEGLGASGYIQYF. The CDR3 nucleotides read TGTGCCAGCAGCCAAGAGGGACTAGGGGCCTCGGGGTACATTCAGTACTTC.

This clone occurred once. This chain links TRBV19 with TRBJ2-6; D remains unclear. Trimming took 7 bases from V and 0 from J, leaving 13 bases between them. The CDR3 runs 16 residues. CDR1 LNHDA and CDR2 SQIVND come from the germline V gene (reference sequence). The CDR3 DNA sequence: TGTGCCAGTAAGGCAGGAAAACTCTCTGGGGCCAACGTCCTGACTTTC. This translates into CASKAGKLSGANVLTF.